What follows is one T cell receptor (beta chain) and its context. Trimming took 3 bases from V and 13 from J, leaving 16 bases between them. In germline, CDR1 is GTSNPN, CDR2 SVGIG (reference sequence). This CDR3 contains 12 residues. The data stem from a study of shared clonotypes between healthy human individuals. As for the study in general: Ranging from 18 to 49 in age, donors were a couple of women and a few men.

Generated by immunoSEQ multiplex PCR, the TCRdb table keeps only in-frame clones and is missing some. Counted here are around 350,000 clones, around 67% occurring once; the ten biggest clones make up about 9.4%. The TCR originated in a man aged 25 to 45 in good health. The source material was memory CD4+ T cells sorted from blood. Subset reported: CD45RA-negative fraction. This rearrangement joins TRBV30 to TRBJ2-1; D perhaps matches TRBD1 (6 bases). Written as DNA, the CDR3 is TGTGCCTGGAGCGCAAAGTGGGGGCCACAGTTCTTC. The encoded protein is CAWSAKWGPQFF.